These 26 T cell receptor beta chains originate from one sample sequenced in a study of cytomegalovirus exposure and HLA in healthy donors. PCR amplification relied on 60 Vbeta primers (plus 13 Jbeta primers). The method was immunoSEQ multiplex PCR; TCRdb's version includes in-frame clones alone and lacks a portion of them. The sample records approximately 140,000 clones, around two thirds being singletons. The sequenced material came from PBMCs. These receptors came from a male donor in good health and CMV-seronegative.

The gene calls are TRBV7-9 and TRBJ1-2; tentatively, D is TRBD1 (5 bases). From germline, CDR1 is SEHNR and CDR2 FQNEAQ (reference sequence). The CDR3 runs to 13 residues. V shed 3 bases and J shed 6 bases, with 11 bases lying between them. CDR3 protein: CASSFQGEDGYTF. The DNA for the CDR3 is TGTGCCAGCAGCTTTCAGGGCGAGGATGGCTACACCTTC.

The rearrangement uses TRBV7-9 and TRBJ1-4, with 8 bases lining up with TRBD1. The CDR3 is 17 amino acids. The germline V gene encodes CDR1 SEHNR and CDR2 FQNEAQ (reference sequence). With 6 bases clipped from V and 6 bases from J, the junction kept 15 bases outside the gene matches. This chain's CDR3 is CASSRGTGSLGDEKLFF. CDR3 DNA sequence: TGTGCCAGCAGTCGTGGGACAGGCAGCCTCGGGGATGAAAAACTGTTTTTT.

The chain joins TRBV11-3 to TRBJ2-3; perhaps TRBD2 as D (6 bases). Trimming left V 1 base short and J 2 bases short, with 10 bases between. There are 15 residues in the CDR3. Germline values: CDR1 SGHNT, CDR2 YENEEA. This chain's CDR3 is CASSLAGVTTDTQYF. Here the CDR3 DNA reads TGTGCCAGCAGCTTAGCGGGGGTCACCACAGATACGCAGTATTTT. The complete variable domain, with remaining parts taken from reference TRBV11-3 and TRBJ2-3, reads EAGVVQSPRYKIIEKKQPVAFWCNPISGHNTLYWYLQNLGQGPELLIRYENEEAVDDSQLPKDRFSAERLKGVDSTLKIQPAELGDSAVYLCASSLAGVTTDTQYFGPGTRLTVL.

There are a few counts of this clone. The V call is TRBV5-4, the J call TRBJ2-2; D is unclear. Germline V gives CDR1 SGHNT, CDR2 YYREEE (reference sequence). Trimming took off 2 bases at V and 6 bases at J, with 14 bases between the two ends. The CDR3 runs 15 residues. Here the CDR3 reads CASSFIAITAGELFF. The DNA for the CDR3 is TGTGCCAGCAGCTTTATCGCTATCACTGCCGGGGAGCTGTTTTTT.

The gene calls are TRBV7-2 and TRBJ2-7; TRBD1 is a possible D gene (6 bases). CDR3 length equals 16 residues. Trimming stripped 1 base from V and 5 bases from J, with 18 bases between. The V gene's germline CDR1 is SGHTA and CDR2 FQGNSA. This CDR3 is CASSLVWFGGLNEQYF. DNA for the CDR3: TGTGCCAGCAGCTTAGTGTGGTTTGGGGGCCTGAACGAGCAGTACTTC.

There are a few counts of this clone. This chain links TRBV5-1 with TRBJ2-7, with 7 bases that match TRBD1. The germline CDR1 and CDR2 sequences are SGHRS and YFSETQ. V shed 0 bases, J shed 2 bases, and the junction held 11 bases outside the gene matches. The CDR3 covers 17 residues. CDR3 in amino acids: CASSLALEGQNTYEQYF. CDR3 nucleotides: TGCGCCAGCAGCTTGGCCCTTGAGGGACAGAACACCTACGAGCAGTACTTC.

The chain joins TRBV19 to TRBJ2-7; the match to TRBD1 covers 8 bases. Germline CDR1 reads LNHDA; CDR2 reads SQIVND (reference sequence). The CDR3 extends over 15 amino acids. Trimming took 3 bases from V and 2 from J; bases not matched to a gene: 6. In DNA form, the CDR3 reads TGTGCCAGTAGTATGACCCAGGGGGCAGCCTACGAGCAGTACTTC. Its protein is CASSMTQGAAYEQYF.

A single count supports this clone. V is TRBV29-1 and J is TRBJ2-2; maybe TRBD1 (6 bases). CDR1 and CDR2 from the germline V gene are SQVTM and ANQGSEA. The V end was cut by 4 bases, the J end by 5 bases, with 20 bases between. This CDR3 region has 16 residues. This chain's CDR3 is CSVVEGADRLTGELFF. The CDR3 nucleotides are TGCAGCGTTGTGGAAGGTGCGGACAGACTTACCGGGGAGCTGTTTTTT.

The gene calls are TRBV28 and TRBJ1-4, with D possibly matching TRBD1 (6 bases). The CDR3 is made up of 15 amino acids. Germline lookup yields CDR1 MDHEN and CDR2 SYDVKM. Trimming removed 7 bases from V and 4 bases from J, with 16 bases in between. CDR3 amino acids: CASTPPGQYNEKLFF. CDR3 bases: TGTGCCAGCACCCCCCCCGGACAGTATAATGAAAAACTGTTTTTT.

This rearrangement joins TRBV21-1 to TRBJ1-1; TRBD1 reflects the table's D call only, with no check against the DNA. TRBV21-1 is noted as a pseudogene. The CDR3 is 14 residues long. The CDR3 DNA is TGTGCCACCCCCGACGTTGACAGGGACCTTGAAGCTTTCTTT. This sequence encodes CATPDVDRDLEAFF.

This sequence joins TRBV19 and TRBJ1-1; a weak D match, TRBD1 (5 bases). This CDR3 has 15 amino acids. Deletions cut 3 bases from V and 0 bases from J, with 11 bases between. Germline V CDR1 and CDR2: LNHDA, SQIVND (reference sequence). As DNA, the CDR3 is TGTGCCAGTAGTATGACCGGGGGAATGAACACTGAAGCTTTCTTT. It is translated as CASSMTGGMNTEAFF.

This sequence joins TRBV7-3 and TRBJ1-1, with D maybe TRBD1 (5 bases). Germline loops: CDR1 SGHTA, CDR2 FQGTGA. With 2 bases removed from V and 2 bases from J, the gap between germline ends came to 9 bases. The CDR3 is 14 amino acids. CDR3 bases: TGTGCCAGCAGCTTAGGAGGGACTAACACTGAAGCTTTCTTT. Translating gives CASSLGGTNTEAFF.

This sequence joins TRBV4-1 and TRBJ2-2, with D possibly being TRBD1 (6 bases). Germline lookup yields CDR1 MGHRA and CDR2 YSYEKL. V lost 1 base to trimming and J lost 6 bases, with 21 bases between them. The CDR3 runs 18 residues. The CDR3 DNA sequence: TGCGCCAGCAGCCAAGCTATCGTCCGTGGACAGTCGGCCGGGGAGCTGTTTTTT. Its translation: CASSQAIVRGQSAGELFF.

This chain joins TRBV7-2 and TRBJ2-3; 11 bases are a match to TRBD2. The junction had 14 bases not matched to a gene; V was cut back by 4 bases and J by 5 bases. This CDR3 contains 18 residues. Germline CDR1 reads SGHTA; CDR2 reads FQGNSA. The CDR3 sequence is CASSSQPPLAGGGDTQYF. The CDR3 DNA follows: TGTGCCAGCAGCTCGCAACCGCCTCTAGCGGGGGGTGGAGATACGCAGTATTTT.

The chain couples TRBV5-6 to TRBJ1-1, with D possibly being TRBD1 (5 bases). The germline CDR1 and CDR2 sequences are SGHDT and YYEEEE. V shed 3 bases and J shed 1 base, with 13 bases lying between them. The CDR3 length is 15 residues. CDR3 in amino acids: CASSSWTLGNTEAFF. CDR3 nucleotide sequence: TGTGCCAGCAGCTCGTGGACACTCGGGAACACTGAAGCTTTCTTT.

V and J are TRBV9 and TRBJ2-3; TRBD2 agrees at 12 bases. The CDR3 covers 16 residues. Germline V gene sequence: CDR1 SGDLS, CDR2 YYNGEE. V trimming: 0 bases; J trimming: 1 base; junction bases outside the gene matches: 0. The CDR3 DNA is TGTGCCAGCAGCGTAGGACTAGCGGGGGGCACAGATACGCAGTATTTT. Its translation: CASSVGLAGGTDTQYF.

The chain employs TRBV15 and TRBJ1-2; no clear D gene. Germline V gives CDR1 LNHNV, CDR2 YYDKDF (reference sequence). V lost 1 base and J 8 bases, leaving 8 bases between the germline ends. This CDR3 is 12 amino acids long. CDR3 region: CATSRVGGGYTF. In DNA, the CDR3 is TGTGCCACCAGCAGAGTAGGCGGGGGCTACACCTTC.

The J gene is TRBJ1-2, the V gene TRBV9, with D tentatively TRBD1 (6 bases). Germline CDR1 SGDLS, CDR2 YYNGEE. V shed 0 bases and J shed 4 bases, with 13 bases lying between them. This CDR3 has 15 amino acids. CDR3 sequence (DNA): TGTGCCAGCAGCGTAGGGGGGCGGTTAGTCTATGGCTACACCTTC. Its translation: CASSVGGRLVYGYTF.

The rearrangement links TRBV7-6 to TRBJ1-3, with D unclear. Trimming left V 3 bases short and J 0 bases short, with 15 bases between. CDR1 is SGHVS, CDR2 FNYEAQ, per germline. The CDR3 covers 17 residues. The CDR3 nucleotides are TGTGCCAGCAGCTTTGGTATCGCAGGTCCCTCTGGAAACACCATATATTTT. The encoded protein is CASSFGIAGPSGNTIYF.

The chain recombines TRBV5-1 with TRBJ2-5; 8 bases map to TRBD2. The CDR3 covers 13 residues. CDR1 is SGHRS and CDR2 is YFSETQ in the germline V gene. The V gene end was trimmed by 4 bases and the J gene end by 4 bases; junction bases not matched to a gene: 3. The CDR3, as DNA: TGCGCCAGCAGCCCGGGGGGGGTAGAGACCCAGTACTTC. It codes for CASSPGGVETQYF.

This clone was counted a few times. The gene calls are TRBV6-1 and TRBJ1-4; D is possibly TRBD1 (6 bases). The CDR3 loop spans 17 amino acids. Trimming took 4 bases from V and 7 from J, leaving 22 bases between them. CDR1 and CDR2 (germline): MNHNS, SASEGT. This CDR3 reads CASSALRGRVESEKLFF. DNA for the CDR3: TGTGCCAGCAGTGCCCTCAGGGGCAGGGTGGAGTCTGAAAAACTGTTTTTT.

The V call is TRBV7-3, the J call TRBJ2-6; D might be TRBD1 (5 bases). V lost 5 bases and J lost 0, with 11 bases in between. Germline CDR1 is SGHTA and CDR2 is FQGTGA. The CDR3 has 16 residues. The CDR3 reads CASSLDRSSGANVLTF. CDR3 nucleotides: TGTGCCAGCAGCCTCGACAGAAGCTCTGGGGCCAACGTCCTGACTTTC.

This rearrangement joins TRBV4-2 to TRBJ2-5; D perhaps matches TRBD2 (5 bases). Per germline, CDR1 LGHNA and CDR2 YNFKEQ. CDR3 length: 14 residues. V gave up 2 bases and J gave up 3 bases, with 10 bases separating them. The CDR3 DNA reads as TGTGCCAGCAGCCAATCGGACTCAGAAGAGACCCAGTACTTC. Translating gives CASSQSDSEETQYF.

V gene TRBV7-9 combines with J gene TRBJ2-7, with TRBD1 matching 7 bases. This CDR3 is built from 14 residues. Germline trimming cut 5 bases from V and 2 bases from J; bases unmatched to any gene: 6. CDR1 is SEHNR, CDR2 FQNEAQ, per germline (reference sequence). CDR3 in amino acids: CASSARDRTYEQYF. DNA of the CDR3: TGTGCCAGCAGCGCACGGGACAGAACCTACGAGCAGTACTTC.

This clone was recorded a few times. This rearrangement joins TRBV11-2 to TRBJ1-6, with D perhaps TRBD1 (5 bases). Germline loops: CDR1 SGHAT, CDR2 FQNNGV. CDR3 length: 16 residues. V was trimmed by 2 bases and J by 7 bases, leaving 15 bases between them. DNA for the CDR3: TGTGCCAGCAGCTTACGCCGGCCAGGGATGAATTCACCCCTCCACTTT. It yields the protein CASSLRRPGMNSPLHF. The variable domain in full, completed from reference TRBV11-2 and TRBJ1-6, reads EAGVAQSPRYKIIEKRQSVAFWCNPISGHATLYWYQQILGQGPKLLIQFQNNGVVDDSQLPKDRFSAERLKGVDSTLKIQPAKLEDSAVYLCASSLRRPGMNSPLHFGNGTRLTVT.

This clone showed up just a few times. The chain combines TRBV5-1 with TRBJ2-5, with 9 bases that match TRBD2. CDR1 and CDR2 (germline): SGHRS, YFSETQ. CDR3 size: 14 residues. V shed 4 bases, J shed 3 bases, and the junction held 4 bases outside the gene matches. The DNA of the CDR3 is TGCGCCAGCAGCCTCAAGCGGGGGGAAGAGACCCAGTACTTC. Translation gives CASSLKRGEETQYF.